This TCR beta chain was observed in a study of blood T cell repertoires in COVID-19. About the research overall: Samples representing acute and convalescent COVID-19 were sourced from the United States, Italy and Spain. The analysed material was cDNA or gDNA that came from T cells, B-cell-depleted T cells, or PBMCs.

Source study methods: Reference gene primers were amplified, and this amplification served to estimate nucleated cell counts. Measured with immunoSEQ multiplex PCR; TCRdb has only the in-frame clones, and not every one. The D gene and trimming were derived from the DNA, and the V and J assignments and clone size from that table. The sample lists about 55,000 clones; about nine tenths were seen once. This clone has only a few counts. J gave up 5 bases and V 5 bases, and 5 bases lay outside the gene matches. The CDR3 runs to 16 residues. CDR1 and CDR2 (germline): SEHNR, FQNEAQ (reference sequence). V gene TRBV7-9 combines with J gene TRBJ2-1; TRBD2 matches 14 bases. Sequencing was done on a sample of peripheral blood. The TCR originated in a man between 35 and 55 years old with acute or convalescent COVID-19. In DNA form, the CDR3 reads TGTGCCAGCAGCGCACGGACTAGCGGGAGGAACAATGAGCAGTTCTTC. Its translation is CASSARTSGRNNEQFF.